Each of the 5 T cell receptor beta chains below was sequenced from the same sample in a study of early T cells in non-severe SARS-CoV-2 infection. Using its own MiXCR run on the 5' RACE reads, TCRdb lists one record per CDR3 protein. Altogether around 78,000 distinct CDR3 sequences are present, over 9.5% being singletons, with the ten largest covering less than 10%. The source material was whole blood, sampled at baseline. The receptors here all came from an adult who was a healthcare worker with PCR-confirmed SARS-CoV-2 infection or an uninfected control (not recorded which).

J is TRBJ2-5 and V is TRBV27, with 7 bases identical to TRBD2. Per the germline V gene, CDR1 is MNHEY and CDR2 is SMNVEV (reference sequence). CDR3 size: 14 residues. The J segment lost 8 bases and the V segment lost 6 bases, leaving 12 bases of the junction unmatched. The CDR3 DNA follows: TGTGCCAGCAGCGCAAACCGGGACTACACAACCCAGTACTTC. Amino acids: CASSANRDYTTQYF.

Ten or more counts support this clonotype. CDR3 residues: CASRMTGSNQPQHF. The CDR3, as DNA: TGTGCCAGCAGGATGACAGGGAGCAATCAGCCCCAGCATTTT. The V and J genes are TRBV27 and TRBJ1-5; the match to TRBD1 covers 7 bases. The V gene's germline CDR1 is MNHEY and CDR2 SMNVEV (reference sequence). The CDR3 loop spans 14 amino acids. V was clipped by 6 bases and J by 1 base; unmatched bases: 3.

There are a few counts of this clonotype. J is TRBJ2-4 and V is TRBV11-3, with D unclear. Germline CDR1 SGHNT, CDR2 YENEEA. This CDR3 spans 11 amino acids. The V end lost 5 bases, the J end lost 9 bases, and 8 bases lay between the germline ends. The CDR3 DNA reads as TGTGCCAGCAGCACGTGGGGCATTCAGTACTTC. Amino acids: CASSTWGIQYF.

The genes are TRBV6-5 and TRBJ1-2; no firm D call. The CDR3 loop spans 15 amino acids. Between the trimmed V and J ends, which lost 1 base and 0 bases, there was a span of 9 bases. CDR1 and CDR2 from the germline V gene are MNHEY and SVGAGI. The CDR3: CASSYWGDTNYGYTF. Written as DNA, the CDR3 is TGTGCCAGCAGTTACTGGGGAGATACTAACTATGGCTACACCTTC.

The chain has TRBV4-1 and TRBJ2-1, with 9 bases identical to TRBD2. The length of the CDR3 is 13 residues. Germline values: CDR1 MGHRA, CDR2 YSYEKL. V shed 11 bases and J 1 base; nucleotides not matched to a gene: 3. CDR3 DNA sequence: TGCGCCTCCAGCGGGGGGTCCTACAATGAGCAGTTCTTC. It yields the protein CASSGGSYNEQFF.